This TCR beta chain was captured by sequencing in a study of human T cells and chemical hapten exposure. TCRdb re-analysed the 5' RACE reads in MiXCR, keeping a single row per CDR3 protein. The table includes over 95,000 distinct CDR3 sequences, roughly 19% detected once. The study extracted total RNA from unfractionated whole blood. Only a few counts were recorded for this clonotype. V lost 6 bases to trimming and J lost 8 bases; unmatched junction nucleotides: 5. Germline CDR1 and CDR2: KGHSH and LQKENI. The CDR3 sequence is 13 residues long. This rearrangement joins TRBV18 to TRBJ2-1; 9 positions agree with TRBD2. The source is a human donor in good health. CDR3 sequence: CASSLRLADEQFF. Here the CDR3 DNA reads TGTGCCAGCTCTCTACGACTAGCGGATGAGCAGTTCTTC.